This T cell receptor (beta chain) was sequenced for a study of resident and recirculating memory T cells in vitiligo. Germline lookup yields CDR1 MNHEY and CDR2 SMNVEV (reference sequence). The CDR3 consists of 14 residues. V was clipped by 5 bases and J by 2 bases, with 10 bases between them. Anyone treated within the previous three months was excluded. This clone was picked up one time. The method was immunoSEQ multiplex PCR; TCRdb's version includes in-frame clones alone and lacks a portion of them. The repertoire consists of about 76,000 clones, with under 95% occurring once and the leading ten covering about 5%.

The specimen was blood. This clonotype was sampled from a male donor with vitiligo. The chain carries TRBV27 and TRBJ2-1, with D perhaps TRBD1 (8 bases). The CDR3 loop is CASSTGGAYNEQFF. The CDR3 DNA is TGTGCCAGCAGTACAGGGGGGGCCTACAATGAGCAGTTCTTC.